Presented here are 5 T cell receptor beta chains from one specimen sequenced in a study of shared clonotypes between healthy human individuals. Sequenced by immunoSEQ multiplex PCR; TCRdb stores in-frame clones only, minus some. The table lists some 1.5 million clones, 95% to 99% of them singletons. Sample: naive CD4+ T cells sorted from blood. As to subset: CD45RA+ positively selected. Receptor source: a man in his thirties or forties in good health.

The chain combines TRBV19 with TRBJ1-3; D is unclear. CDR1 LNHDA and CDR2 SQIVND come from the germline V gene (reference sequence). The CDR3 is 13 residues long. The V and J ends lost 8 bases and 0 bases respectively, with 8 bases between them. CDR3: CASSDFSGNTIYF. Written as DNA, the CDR3 is TGTGCCAGTTCGGACTTCTCTGGAAACACCATATATTTT.

This clone was counted once. CDR3 coding DNA: TGTGCCAGCAGCGTAGATGGTCTTCGCGAGCAGTACTTC. Encoded protein: CASSVDGLREQYF. The chain joins TRBV9 to TRBJ2-7; no reliable D call. V was shortened by 0 bases and J by 6 bases, with 10 bases between the two germline ends. This CDR3 contains 13 residues. CDR1 and CDR2 (germline): SGDLS, YYNGEE.

Remarks on this clone: The same CDR3 arises from other DNA sequences in this sample as well. This rearrangement joins TRBV18 to TRBJ2-7; D is perhaps TRBD1 (5 bases). CDR3 length equals 14 residues. The ends were cut back, 1 base at V and 3 bases at J, with 10 bases in the middle. Germline CDR1 reads KGHSH; CDR2 reads LQKENI. The CDR3 nucleotides read TGTGCCAGCTCACCACTTGACAGCAACTACGAGCAGTACTTC. This gives the protein CASSPLDSNYEQYF.

The chain is built from TRBV5-4 and TRBJ2-1; D might be TRBD2 (6 bases). Germline loops: CDR1 SGHNT, CDR2 YYREEE (reference sequence). The CDR3 loop spans 17 amino acids. Trimming pared 4 bases from V and 4 bases from J, leaving 21 bases between. CDR3 bases: TGTGCCAGCAGCAAGGAGATCGAACGGACTATTTACAATGAGCAGTTCTTC. Translation gives CASSKEIERTIYNEQFF.

CDR3 DNA sequence: TGCAGCGTTGAAATTGGGCGGGAGTCCGCCAGGTTCTTC. As protein: CSVEIGRESARFF. The chain employs TRBV29-1 and TRBJ2-1, with 7 nucleotides matching TRBD2. The CDR3 is 13 amino acids. Per germline, CDR1 SQVTM and CDR2 ANQGSEA. After removal of 2 bases from V and 15 bases from J, the junction contained 13 bases not matched to a gene.